This T cell receptor (beta chain) was sequenced for a study of OX40 agonist ivuxolimab in advanced cancers. The assay was immunoSEQ multiplex PCR, and TCRdb's table has in-frame clones only and misses some. This table has more than 55,000 clones, approximately 85% appearing once. V was pared by 5 bases and J by 3 bases, with 11 bases between. Germline values: CDR1 SGHVS, CDR2 FNYEAQ. The CDR3 is made up of 13 amino acids. V usage is TRBV7-6 and J usage is TRBJ2-7; D gene unclear. The material was CD4+ or CD8+ T cells sorted from blood, obtained in a trial of the OX40 agonist ivuxolimab. The clonotype comes from an adult with an advanced solid tumor such as melanoma, head and neck, liver or kidney cancer. The CDR3 reads CASSQESYYEQYF. In nucleotides, the CDR3 is TGTGCCAGCAGCCAGGAGAGTTACTACGAGCAGTACTTC.